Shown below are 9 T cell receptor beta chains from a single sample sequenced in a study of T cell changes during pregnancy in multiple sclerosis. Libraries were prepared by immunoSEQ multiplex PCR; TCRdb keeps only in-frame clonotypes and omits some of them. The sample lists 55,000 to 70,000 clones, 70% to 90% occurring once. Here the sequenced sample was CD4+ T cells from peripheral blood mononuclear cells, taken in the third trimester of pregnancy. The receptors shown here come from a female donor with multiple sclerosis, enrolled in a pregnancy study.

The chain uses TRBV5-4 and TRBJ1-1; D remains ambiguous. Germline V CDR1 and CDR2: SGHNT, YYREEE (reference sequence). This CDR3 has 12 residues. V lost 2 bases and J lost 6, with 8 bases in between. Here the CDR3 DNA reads TGTGCCAGCAGCTTAGAGTTATCTGAAGCTTTCTTT. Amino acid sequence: CASSLELSEAFF.

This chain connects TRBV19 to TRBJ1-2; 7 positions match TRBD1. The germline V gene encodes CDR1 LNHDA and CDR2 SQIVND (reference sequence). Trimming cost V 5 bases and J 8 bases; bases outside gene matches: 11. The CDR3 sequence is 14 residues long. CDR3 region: CASSPMTGPVGYTF. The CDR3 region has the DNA TGTGCCAGTAGTCCGATGACAGGGCCCGTAGGCTACACCTTC.

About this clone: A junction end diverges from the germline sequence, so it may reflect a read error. The CDR3 DNA is TGTGCCAGCAGCTTAGTTACTAGCGGGAGCCAAGGGACCCAGTACTTC. Protein product: CASSLVTSGSQGTQYF. This rearrangement joins TRBV7-8 to TRBJ2-5, with 11 bases fitting TRBD2. Germline CDR1 SGHVS, CDR2 FQNEAQ. There are 16 residues in the CDR3. The entire variable domain, with the rest obtained from reference TRBV7-8 and TRBJ2-5, is as follows: GAGVSQSPRYKVAKRGQDVALRCDPISGHVSLFWYQQALGQGPEFLTYFQNEAQLDKSGLPSDRFFAERPEGSVSTLKIQRTQQEDSAVYLCASSLVTSGSQGTQYFGPGTRLLVL.

The CDR3 DNA sequence: TGCAGCGTTGAGCGGTGGGACAGCTCCTACGAGCAGTACTTC. Translating gives CSVERWDSSYEQYF. The chain joins TRBV29-1 to TRBJ2-7; 7 nucleotides match TRBD1. Germline loops: CDR1 SQVTM, CDR2 ANQGSEA. Losses at the gene ends were 3 bases for V and 0 bases for J; bases not matched to a gene: 5. This CDR3 is built from 14 residues.

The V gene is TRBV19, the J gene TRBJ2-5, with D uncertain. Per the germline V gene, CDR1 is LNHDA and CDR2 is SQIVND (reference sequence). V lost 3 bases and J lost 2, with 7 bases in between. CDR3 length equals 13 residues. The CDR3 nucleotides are TGTGCCAGTAGTATTTCCCAACAAGAGACCCAGTACTTC. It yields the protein CASSISQQETQYF.

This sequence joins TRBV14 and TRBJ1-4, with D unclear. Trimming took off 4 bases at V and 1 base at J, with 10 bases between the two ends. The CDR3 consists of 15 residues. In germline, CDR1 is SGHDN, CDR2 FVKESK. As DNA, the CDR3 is TGTGCCAGCAGCCCACGACATGGAACTAATGAAAAACTGTTTTTT. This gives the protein CASSPRHGTNEKLFF.

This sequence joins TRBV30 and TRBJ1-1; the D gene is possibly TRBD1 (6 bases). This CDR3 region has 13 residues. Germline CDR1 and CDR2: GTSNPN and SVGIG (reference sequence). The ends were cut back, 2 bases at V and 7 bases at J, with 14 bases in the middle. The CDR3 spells CAWSSTGPVEAFF. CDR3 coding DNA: TGTGCCTGGAGTAGCACAGGGCCAGTTGAAGCTTTCTTT. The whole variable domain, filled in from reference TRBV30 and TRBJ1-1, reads SQTIHQWPATLVQPVGSPLSLECTVEGTSNPNLYWYRQAAGRGLQLLFYSVGIGQISSEVPQNLSASRPQDRQFILSSKKLLLSDSGFYLCAWSSTGPVEAFFGQGTRLTVV.

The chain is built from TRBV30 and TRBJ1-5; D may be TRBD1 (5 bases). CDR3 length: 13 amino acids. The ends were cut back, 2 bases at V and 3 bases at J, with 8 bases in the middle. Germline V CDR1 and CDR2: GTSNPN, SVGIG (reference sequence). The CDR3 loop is CAWSRGVNQPQHF. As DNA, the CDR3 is TGTGCCTGGAGTCGGGGGGTCAATCAGCCCCAGCATTTT. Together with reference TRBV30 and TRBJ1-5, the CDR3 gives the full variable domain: SQTIHQWPATLVQPVGSPLSLECTVEGTSNPNLYWYRQAAGRGLQLLFYSVGIGQISSEVPQNLSASRPQDRQFILSSKKLLLSDSGFYLCAWSRGVNQPQHFGDGTRLSIL.

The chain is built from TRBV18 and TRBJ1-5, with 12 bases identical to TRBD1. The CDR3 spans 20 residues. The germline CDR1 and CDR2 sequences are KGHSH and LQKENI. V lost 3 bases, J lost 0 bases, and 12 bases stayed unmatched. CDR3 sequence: CASSPRDRGRLLSSNQPQHF. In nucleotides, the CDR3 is TGTGCCAGCTCACCCCGGGACAGGGGGCGATTATTGTCTAGCAATCAGCCCCAGCATTTT.